This TCR beta chain was identified in a study of T cell responses to AZD1222 COVID-19 vaccine. Notes on this clone: Its antigen remains unidentified.

Profiling relied on immunoSEQ multiplex PCR, and the TCRdb table lists in-frame clones only, not all of them. Of about 150,000 clones detected, roughly 90% appear once; the ten largest clones hold 1.1% to 1.5%. Germline CDR1 is SGHRS and CDR2 is YFSETQ. The CDR3 contains 15 residues. Trimming took off 0 bases at V and 0 bases at J, with 10 bases between the two ends. Study results and caveats: Per reports, nearly half of all spike-specific TCRs target regions that are unmutated in variants.

The chain is built from TRBV5-1 and TRBJ2-7; either TRBD1 or TRBD2 may fit D (5 bases each). This clonotype was obtained from an adult in good health. Source: peripheral blood, taken on day 0 of AZD1222 vaccination. The CDR3 DNA sequence: TGCGCCAGCAGCTTGGCCCCAGGGAGCTCCTACGAGCAGTACTTC. Its translation: CASSLAPGSSYEQYF.